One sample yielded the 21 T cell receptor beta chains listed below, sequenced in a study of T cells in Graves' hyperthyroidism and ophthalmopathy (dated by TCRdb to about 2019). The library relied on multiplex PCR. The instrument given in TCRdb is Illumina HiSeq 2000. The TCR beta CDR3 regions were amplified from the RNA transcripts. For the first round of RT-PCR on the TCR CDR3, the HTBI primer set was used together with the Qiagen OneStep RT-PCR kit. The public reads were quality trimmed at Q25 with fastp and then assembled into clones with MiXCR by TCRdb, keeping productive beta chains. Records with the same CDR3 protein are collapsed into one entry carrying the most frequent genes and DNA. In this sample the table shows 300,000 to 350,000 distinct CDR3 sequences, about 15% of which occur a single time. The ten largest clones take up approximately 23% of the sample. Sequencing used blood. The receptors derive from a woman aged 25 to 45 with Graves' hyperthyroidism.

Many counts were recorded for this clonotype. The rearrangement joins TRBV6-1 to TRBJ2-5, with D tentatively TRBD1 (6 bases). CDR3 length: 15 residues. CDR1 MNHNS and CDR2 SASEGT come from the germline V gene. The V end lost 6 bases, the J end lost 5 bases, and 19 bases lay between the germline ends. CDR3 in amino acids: CASRFDRSTAETQYF. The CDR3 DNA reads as TGTGCCAGCAGGTTCGACAGGTCAACTGCGGAGACCCAGTACTTC.

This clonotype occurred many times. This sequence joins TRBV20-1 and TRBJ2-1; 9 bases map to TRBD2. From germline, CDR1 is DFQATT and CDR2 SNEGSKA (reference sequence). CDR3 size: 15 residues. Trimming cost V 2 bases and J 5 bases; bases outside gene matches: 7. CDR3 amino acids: CSARMLAGKNNEQFF. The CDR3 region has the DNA TGCAGTGCTAGAATGCTAGCGGGGAAAAACAATGAGCAGTTCTTC.

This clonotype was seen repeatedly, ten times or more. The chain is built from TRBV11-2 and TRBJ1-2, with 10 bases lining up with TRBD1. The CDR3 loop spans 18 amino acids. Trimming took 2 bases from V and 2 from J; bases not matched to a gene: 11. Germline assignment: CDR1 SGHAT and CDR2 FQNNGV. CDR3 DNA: TGTGCCAGCAGCTTAATTTCTTTTGTGGGACAGGGGAACTATGGCTACACCTTC. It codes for CASSLISFVGQGNYGYTF.

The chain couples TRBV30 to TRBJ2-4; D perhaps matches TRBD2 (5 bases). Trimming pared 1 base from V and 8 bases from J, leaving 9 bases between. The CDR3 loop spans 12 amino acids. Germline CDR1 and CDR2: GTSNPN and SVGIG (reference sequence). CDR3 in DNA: TGTGCCTGGAGTGAGGGAGTAGACATTCAGTACTTC. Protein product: CAWSEGVDIQYF.

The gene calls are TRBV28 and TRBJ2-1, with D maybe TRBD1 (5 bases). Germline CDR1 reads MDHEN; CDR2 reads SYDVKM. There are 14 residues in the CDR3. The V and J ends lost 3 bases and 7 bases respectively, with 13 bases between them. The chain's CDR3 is CASSFDQGGNEQFF. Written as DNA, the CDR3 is TGTGCCAGCAGTTTTGATCAGGGCGGTAATGAGCAGTTCTTC.

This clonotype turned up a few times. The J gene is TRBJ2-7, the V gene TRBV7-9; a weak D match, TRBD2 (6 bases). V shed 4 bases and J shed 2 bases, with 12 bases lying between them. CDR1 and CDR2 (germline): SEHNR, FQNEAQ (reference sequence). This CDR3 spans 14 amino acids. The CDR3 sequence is CASSYSGRPYEQYF. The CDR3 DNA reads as TGTGCCAGCAGCTACAGCGGGCGTCCCTACGAGCAGTACTTC.

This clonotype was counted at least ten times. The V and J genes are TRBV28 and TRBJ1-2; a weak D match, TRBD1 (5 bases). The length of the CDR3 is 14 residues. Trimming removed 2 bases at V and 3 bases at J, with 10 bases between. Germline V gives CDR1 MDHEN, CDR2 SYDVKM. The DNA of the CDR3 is TGTGCCAGCAGTTTAGTGACAGCTCACTATGGCTACACCTTC. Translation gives CASSLVTAHYGYTF.

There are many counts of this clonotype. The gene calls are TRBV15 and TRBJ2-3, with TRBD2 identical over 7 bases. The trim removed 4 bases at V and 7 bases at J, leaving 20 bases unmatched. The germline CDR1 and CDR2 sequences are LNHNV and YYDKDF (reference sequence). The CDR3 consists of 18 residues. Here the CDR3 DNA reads TGTGCCACCAGCAATTGGTTTACGGTCGGCGGGAGACCATATACGCAGTATTTT. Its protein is CATSNWFTVGGRPYTQYF.

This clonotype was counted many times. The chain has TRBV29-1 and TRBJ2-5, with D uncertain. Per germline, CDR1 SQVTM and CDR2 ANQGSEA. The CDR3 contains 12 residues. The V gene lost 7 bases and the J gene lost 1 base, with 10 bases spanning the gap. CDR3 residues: CSASARQETQYF. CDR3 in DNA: TGCAGCGCCTCAGCGCGCCAAGAGACCCAGTACTTC.

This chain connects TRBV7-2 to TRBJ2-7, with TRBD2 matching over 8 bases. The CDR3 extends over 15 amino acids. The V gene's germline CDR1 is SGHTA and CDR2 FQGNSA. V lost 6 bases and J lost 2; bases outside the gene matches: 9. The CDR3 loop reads CASSPSLAGTYEQYF. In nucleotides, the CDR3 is TGTGCCAGCAGTCCATCCCTAGCGGGTACCTACGAGCAGTACTTC.

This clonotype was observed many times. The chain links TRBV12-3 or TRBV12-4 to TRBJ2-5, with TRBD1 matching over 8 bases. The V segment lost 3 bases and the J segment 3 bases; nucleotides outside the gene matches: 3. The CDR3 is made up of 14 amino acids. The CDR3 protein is CASSFGQGKETQYF. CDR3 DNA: TGTGCCAGCAGTTTTGGACAGGGCAAAGAGACCCAGTACTTC.

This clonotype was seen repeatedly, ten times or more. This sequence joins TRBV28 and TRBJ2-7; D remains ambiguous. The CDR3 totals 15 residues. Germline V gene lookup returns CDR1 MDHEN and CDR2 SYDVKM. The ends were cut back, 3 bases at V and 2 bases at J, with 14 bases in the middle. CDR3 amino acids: CASSLFWGSTYEQYF. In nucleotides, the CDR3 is TGTGCCAGCAGTTTGTTCTGGGGTTCGACCTACGAGCAGTACTTC. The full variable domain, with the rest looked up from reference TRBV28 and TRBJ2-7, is DVKVTQSSRYLVKRTGEKVFLECVQDMDHENMFWYRQDPGLGLRLIYFSYDVKMKEKGDIPEGYSVSREKKERFSLILESASTNQTSMYLCASSLFWGSTYEQYFGPGTRLTVT.

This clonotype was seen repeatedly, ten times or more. Here the CDR3 reads CASSVTGNEQYF. The CDR3 nucleotides read TGTGCCAGCAGCGTCACAGGGAACGAGCAGTACTTC. The V gene is TRBV5-6, the J gene TRBJ2-7, with D tentatively TRBD1 (6 bases). The CDR3 runs 12 residues. V shed 4 bases and J shed 5 bases, with 10 bases lying between them. Germline V CDR1 and CDR2: SGHDT, YYEEEE.

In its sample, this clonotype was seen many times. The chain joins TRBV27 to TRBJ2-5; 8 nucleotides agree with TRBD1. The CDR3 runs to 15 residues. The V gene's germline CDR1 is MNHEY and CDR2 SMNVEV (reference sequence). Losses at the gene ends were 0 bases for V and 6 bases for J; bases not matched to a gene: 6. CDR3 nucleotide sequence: TGTGCCAGCAGTTTATCATCAGGGGGCGCACAGACCCAGTACTTC. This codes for CASSLSSGGAQTQYF.

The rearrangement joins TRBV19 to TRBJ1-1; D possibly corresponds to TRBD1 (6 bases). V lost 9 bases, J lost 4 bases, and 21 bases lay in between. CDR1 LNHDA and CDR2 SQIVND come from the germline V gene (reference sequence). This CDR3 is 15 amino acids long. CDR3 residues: CASTNSQGVSTEAFF. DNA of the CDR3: TGTGCCAGCACTAATTCACAGGGAGTGAGCACTGAAGCTTTCTTT.

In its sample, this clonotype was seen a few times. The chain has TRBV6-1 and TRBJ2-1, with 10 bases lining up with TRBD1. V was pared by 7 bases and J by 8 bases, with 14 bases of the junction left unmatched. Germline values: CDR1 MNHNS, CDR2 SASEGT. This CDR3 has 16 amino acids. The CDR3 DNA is TGTGCCAGCAACCCGAACCGGGACAGGGGTTGGGATGAGCAGTTCTTC. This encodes CASNPNRDRGWDEQFF.

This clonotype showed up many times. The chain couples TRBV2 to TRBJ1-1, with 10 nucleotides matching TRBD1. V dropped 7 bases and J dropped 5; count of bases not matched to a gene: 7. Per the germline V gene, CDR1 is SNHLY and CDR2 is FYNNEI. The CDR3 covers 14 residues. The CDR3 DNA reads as TGTGCCAGCAACGGGGGACAGGGGAGGACTGAAGCTTTCTTT. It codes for CASNGGQGRTEAFF.

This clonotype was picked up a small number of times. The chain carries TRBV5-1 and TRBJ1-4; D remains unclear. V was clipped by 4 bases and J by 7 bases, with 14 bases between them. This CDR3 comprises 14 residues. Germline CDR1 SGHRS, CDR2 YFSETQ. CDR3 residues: CASSLTGEGEKLFF. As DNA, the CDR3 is TGCGCCAGCAGCCTGACCGGGGAAGGTGAAAAACTGTTTTTT.

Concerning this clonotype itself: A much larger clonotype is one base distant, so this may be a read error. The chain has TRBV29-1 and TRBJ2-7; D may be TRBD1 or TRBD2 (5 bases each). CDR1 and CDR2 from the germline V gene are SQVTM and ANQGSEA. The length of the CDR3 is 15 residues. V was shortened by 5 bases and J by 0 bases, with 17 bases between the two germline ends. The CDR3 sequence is CSVWGSSASSYEQYF. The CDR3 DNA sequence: TGCAGCGTTTGGGGGTCAAGCGCGAGCTCCTACGAGCAGTACTTC.

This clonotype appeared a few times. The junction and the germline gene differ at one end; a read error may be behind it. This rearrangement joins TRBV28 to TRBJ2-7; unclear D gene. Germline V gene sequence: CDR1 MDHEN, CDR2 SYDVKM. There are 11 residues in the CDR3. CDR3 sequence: CASRGTYEQHF. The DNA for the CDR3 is TGTGCCAGCAGGGGCACCTACGAGCAGCACTTC.

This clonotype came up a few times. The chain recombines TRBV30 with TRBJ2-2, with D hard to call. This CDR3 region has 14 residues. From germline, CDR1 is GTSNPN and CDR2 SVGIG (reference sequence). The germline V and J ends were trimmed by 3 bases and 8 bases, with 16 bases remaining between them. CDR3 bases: TGTGCCTGGAGCCTTCCCGCAGGTGTTGGGGAGCTGTTTTTT. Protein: CAWSLPAGVGELFF.